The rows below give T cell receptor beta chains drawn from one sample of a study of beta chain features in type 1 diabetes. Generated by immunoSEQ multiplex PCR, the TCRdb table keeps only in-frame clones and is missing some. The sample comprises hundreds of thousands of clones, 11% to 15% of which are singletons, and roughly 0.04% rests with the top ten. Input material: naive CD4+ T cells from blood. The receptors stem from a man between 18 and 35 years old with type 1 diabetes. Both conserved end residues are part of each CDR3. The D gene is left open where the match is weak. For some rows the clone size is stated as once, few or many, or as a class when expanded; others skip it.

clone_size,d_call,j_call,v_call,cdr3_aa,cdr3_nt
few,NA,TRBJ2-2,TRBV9,CASSVGAVDTGELFF,TGTGCCAGCAGCGTTGGAGCGGTTGACACCGGGGAGCTGTTTTTT
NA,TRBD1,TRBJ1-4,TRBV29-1,CSVSTGGTNEKLFF,TGCAGCGTTTCCACAGGGGGCACTAATGAAAAACTGTTTTTT
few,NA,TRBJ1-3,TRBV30,CAWSVGDGNTIYF,TGTGCCTGGAGTGTAGGGGATGGAAACACCATATATTTT
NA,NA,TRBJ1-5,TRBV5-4,CASSSPDQPQHF,TGTGCCAGCAGCTCTCCAGATCAGCCCCAGCATTTT
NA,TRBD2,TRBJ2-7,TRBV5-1,CASSLDASGPVEQYF,TGCGCCAGCAGCTTGGATGCTAGCGGGCCCGTCGAGCAGTACTTC
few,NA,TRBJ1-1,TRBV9,CASSATEVMNTEAFF,TGTGCCAGCAGCGCGACCGAGGTTATGAACACTGAAGCTTTCTTT
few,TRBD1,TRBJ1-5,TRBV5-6,CASSGTGGSNQPQHF,TGTGCCAGCAGCGGGACAGGGGGAAGCAATCAGCCCCAGCATTTT
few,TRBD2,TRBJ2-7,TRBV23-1,CASMESGTIPYEQYF,TGCGCCAGCATGGAATCCGGGACTATTCCCTACGAGCAGTACTTC
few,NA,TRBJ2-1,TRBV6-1,CASSVWLGSYNEQFF,TGTGCCAGCAGTGTCTGGTTAGGCTCCTACAATGAGCAGTTCTTC
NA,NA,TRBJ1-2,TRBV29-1,CSAQPSGGAWYGYTF,TGCAGCGCACAGCCCTCGGGGGGCGCGTGGTATGGCTACACCTTC
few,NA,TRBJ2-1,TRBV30,CAWRGDSYNEQFF,TGTGCCTGGAGGGGGGACTCCTACAATGAGCAGTTCTTC
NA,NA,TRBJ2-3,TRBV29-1,CSVEGRRTSTDTQYF,TGCAGCGTTGAAGGGCGGCGGACTAGCACAGATACGCAGTATTTT
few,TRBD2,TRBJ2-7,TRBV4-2,CASSQRMFGLAGVHYF,TGTGCCAGCAGCCAACGGATGTTCGGACTAGCGGGAGTGCACTACTTC
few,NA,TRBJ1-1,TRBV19,CASRSREATEAFF,TGTGCCAGTAGGTCCCGGGAGGCCACTGAAGCTTTCTTT
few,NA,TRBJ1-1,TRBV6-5,CASSYWQALNTEAFF,TGTGCCAGCAGTTACTGGCAGGCTTTGAACACTGAAGCTTTCTTT
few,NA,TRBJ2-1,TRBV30,CAWSTLGAQNEQFF,TGTGCCTGGAGTACCTTAGGGGCCCAAAATGAGCAGTTCTTC
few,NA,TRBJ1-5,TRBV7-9,CASSLRDSNQPQHF,TGTGCCAGCAGCCTCCGGGACAGCAATCAGCCCCAGCATTTT
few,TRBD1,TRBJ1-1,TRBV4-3,CASAGQVNTEAFF,TGCGCCAGTGCGGGACAGGTGAACACTGAAGCTTTCTTT
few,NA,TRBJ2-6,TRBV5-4,CASSLPGFYLANVLTF,TGTGCCAGCAGCTTGCCAGGGTTTTACTTGGCCAACGTCCTGACTTTC
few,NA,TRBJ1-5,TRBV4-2,CASSRFGAGGNQPQHF,TGTGCCAGCAGCCGCTTCGGGGCAGGTGGCAATCAGCCCCAGCATTTT
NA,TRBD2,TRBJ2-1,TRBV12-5,CASALGLATYNEQFF,TGTGCTAGTGCCCTTGGACTAGCAACCTACAATGAGCAGTTCTTC
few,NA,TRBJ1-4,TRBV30,CAWTPGDEKLFF,TGTGCCTGGACCCCTGGAGATGAAAAACTGTTTTTT
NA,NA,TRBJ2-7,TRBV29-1,CSVKGDRYEQYF,TGCAGCGTGAAGGGAGACAGGTACGAGCAGTACTTC
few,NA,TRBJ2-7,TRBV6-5,CASRETGIYEQYF,TGTGCCAGCAGAGAAACAGGGATCTACGAGCAGTACTTC
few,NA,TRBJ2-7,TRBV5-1,CASSLRDHYEQYF,TGCGCCAGCAGCTTGCGGGATCATTACGAGCAGTACTTC
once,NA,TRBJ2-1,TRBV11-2,CASSLALVGVSNEQFF,TGTGCCAGCAGCTTGGCGTTGGTCGGAGTTTCCAATGAGCAGTTCTTC
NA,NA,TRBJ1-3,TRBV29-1,CSAVRGSGNTIYF,TGCAGCGCCGTCCGGGGCTCGGGAAACACCATATATTTT
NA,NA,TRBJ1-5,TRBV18,CASSPDRLSNQPQHF,TGTGCCAGCTCACCTGACCGACTTAGCAATCAGCCCCAGCATTTT
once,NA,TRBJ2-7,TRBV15,CATSPGAGTDYEQYF,TGTGCCACCAGCCCGGGAGCGGGGACAGACTACGAGCAGTACTTC
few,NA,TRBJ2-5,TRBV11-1,CASSLEPGGETQYF,TGTGCCAGCAGCTTAGAACCGGGCGGAGAGACCCAGTACTTC
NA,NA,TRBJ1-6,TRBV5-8,CASSSLRDLYNSPLHF,TGTGCCAGCAGCTCGCTCCGGGACCTTTATAATTCACCCCTCCACTTT
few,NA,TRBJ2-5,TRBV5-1,CASSSGASRETQYF,TGCGCCAGCAGCTCCGGGGCTTCCCGGGAGACCCAGTACTTC
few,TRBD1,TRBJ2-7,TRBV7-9,CASSKYRGHQAYEQYF,TGTGCCAGCAGCAAATACAGGGGGCACCAAGCCTACGAGCAGTACTTC
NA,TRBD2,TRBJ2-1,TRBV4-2,CASSLGGLDSYNEQFF,TGTGCCAGCAGCCTTGGGGGACTAGACTCCTACAATGAGCAGTTCTTC
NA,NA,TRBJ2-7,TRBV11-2,CASSFRSYEQYF,TGTGCCAGCAGCTTCCGCTCCTACGAGCAGTACTTC
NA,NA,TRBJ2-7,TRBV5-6,CASSFTPRMPYEQYF,TGTGCCAGCAGCTTTACCCCTCGGATGCCCTACGAGCAGTACTTC
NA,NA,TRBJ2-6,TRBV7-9,CASSLAHRASSGANVLTF,TGTGCCAGCAGCTTAGCGCACAGAGCCAGCTCTGGGGCCAACGTCCTGACTTTC
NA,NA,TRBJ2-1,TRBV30,CAWSVRDSEQFF,TGTGCCTGGAGTGTAAGGGACTCGGAGCAGTTCTTC
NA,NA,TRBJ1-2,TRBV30,CAWSVDRAYGYTF,TGTGCCTGGAGTGTTGACAGAGCCTATGGCTACACCTTC
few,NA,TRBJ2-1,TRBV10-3,CAITADKSSYNEQFF,TGTGCCATCACCGCCGACAAGAGCTCCTACAATGAGCAGTTCTTC
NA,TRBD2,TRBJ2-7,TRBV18,CASSPIAGEDEQYF,TGTGCCAGCTCACCAATAGCGGGGGAGGACGAGCAGTACTTC
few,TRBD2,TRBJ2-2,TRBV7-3,CASSSHAGDSLDTGELFF,TGTGCCAGCAGCTCCCATGCGGGGGACTCGCTAGACACCGGGGAGCTGTTTTTT
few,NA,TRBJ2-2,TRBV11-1,CASSPRTAVNTGELFF,TGTGCCAGCAGCCCGCGGACAGCGGTGAACACCGGGGAGCTGTTTTTT
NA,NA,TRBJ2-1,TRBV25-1,CASSDFSSYYNEQFF,TGTGCCAGCAGTGACTTTAGCAGTTACTACAATGAGCAGTTCTTC
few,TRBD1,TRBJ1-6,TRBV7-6,CASSLEIPGQGHSPLHF,TGTGCCAGCAGCTTAGAAATCCCGGGACAGGGTCATTCACCCCTCCACTTT
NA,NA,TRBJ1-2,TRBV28,CASYTGTAPYGYTF,TGTGCCAGCTACACCGGGACGGCACCCTATGGCTACACCTTC
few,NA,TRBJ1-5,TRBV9,CASSRGGSNQPQHF,TGTGCCAGCAGCAGAGGGGGGAGCAATCAGCCCCAGCATTTT
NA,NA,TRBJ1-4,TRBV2,CASRVAATNEKLFF,TGTGCCAGCAGGGTTGCTGCAACTAATGAAAAACTGTTTTTT
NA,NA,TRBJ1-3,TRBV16,CASSQAPHGNTIYF,TGTGCCAGCAGCCAAGCACCCCACGGGAACACCATATATTTT
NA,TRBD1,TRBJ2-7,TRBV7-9,CASSLPGQVSYEQYF,TGTGCCAGCAGCTTACCGGGACAGGTATCCTACGAGCAGTACTTC